This TCR beta chain was sequenced during a study of T-cell memory formation after mild COVID-19. Using constant-segment primers, 5'RACE produced TCR alpha and TCR beta cDNA libraries carrying sample barcodes and UMIs. Each CDR3 protein gets one entry after TCRdb re-called the 5' RACE reads with MiXCR. The profile shows some 50,000 distinct CDR3 sequences, 12% of them singletons. This clonotype came up a few times. Its target is not known. The CDR3 loop spans 15 amino acids. V was shortened by 3 bases and J by 4 bases, with 14 bases between the two germline ends. Germline V gives CDR1 SGHTA, CDR2 FQGTGA. Broader study findings: Cross-reactive memory apparently joined, as some responding clones appeared in pre-infection memory.

The receptor's source is a man aged 18 to 29 who had mild COVID-19 (a few samples of this study predate the infection). Cell type and time point are not known. The chain recombines TRBV7-3 with TRBJ2-3, with D possibly called TRBD1 or TRBD2 (6 bases each). The material sequenced was PBMCs or a T cell subset sorted from them (not recorded which). The CDR3 nucleotides are TGTGCCAGCAGCTTGATCGGGGGCCTCGCAGATACGCAGTATTTT. Residues: CASSLIGGLADTQYF.